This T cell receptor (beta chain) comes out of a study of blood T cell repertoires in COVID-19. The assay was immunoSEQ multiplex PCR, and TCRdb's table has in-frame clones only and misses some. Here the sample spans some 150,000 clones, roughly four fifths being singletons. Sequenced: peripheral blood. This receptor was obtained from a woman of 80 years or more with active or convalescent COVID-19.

This CDR3 is CASSYRGLFNDGYTF. In nucleotides, the CDR3 is TGTGCCAGCAGTTACAGGGGGCTTTTTAATGATGGCTACACCTTC. The chain recombines TRBV6-5 with TRBJ1-2; the match to TRBD1 covers 7 bases. This CDR3 spans 15 amino acids. V lost 2 bases, J lost 6 bases, and 9 bases stayed unmatched. The germline CDR1 and CDR2 sequences are MNHEY and SVGAGI.